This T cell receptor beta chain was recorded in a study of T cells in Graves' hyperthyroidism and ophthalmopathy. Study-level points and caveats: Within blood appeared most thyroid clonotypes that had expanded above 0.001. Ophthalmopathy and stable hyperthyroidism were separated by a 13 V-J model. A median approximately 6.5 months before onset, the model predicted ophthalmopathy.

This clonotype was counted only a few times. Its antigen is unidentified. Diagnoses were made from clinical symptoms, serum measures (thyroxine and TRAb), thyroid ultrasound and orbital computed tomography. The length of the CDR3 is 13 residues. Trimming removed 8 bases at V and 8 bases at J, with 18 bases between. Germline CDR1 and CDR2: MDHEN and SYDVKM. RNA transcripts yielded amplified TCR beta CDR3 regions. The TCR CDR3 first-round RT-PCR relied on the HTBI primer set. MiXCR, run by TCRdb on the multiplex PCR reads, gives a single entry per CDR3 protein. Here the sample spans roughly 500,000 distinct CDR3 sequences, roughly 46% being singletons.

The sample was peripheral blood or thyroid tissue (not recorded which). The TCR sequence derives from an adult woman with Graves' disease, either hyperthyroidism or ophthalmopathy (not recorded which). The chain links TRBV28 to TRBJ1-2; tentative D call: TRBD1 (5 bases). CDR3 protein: CASLPRGRRGYTF. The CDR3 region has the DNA TGTGCCAGCCTACCCCGGGGCAGGAGAGGCTACACCTTC.